This T cell receptor beta chain is drawn from a study of early T cells in non-severe SARS-CoV-2 infection. As for the study in general: Chains were unpaired, as sequencing was done on bulk RNA from unsorted whole blood.

This CDR3 is 13 amino acids long. CDR1 is MNHNY and CDR2 is SVGAGI in the germline V gene (reference sequence). V was cut by 0 bases and J by 3 bases, with 3 bases left in between. This clonotype was detected ten times or more. Each CDR3 protein is one row after TCRdb ran MiXCR on the 5' RACE reads. The sample includes about 29,000 distinct CDR3 sequences, roughly 5.1% of them seen just once. Sequenced input: whole blood. The V gene is TRBV6-6, the J gene TRBJ1-5, with D unclear. This TCR was sampled from an adult who was a healthcare worker with PCR-confirmed SARS-CoV-2 infection or an uninfected control (not recorded which). Here the CDR3 DNA reads TGTGCCAGCAGTTACTCACCCAATCAGCCCCAGCATTTT. Translating it yields CASSYSPNQPQHF.